A single sample gave rise to the 26 T cell receptor beta chains below, sequenced in a study of molecular identifiers for immune sequencing clone quantification. TCRdb analysed the PCR reads with MiXCR anew, one entry per CDR3 protein. The repertoire has 300,000 to 350,000 distinct CDR3 sequences, 20% to 25% of them found once; the top ten carry 0.81%. Sequencing used naive CD8+ T cells from blood, with Jurkat cell RNA spiked in. This sample's subset: FACS-sorted CD8+CD4-CCR7+CD45RA+ naive T cells. These receptors came from a human donor in good health. Some libraries in this study had Jurkat cell RNA spiked in.

This clonotype was seen repeatedly, ten times or more. J is TRBJ1-2 and V is TRBV6-5; no definite D call. Trimming took off 0 bases at V and 0 bases at J, with 8 bases between the two ends. There are 15 residues in the CDR3. CDR1 is MNHEY, CDR2 SVGAGI, per germline. CDR3 bases: TGTGCCAGCAGTTACTCAGCCGACTCTAACTATGGCTACACCTTC. Translated, it gives CASSYSADSNYGYTF.

Concerning this clonotype itself: A much larger clone differs by one base, so this may be a read error. The V call is TRBV7-6, the J call TRBJ2-7; 7 nucleotides agree with TRBD2. V shed 5 bases, J shed 9 bases, and the junction held 7 bases outside the gene matches. CDR3 size: 12 residues. CDR1 SGHVS and CDR2 FNYEAQ come from the germline V gene. The CDR3 sequence is CASSPGTTGQYF. CDR3 nucleotide sequence: TGTGCCAGCAGCCCCGGGACTACTGGGCAGTACTTC.

This clonotype was observed a handful of times. One end of the junction fails to match germline, which may point to a read error. This chain links TRBV28 with TRBJ2-4; D uncertain. This CDR3 comprises 18 residues. From germline, CDR1 is MDHEN and CDR2 SYDVKM. CDR3 DNA: TGTGCCAGCAGTTTTCCGCCGGTGTCAGTATTAGCCAAAAACATTCAGTGCTTC. It yields the protein CASSFPPVSVLAKNIQCF. Variable domain in full (rest from reference TRBV28 and TRBJ2-4): DVKVTQSSRYLVKRTGEKVFLECVQDMDHENMFWYRQDPGLGLRLIYFSYDVKMKEKGDIPEGYSVSREKKERFSLILESASTNQTSMYLCASSFPPVSVLAKNIQCFGAGTRLSVL.

This clonotype was detected ten times or more. The rearrangement uses TRBV28 and TRBJ1-1; a weak D match, TRBD1 (6 bases). Trimming cost V 3 bases and J 4 bases, with 12 bases left between them. The CDR3 length is 14 residues. Germline CDR1 reads MDHEN; CDR2 reads SYDVKM. The CDR3 DNA is TGTGCCAGCAGTTTGTTACAGGGCACCACTGAAGCTTTCTTT. Translating it yields CASSLLQGTTEAFF. Together with reference TRBV28 and TRBJ1-1, the CDR3 gives the full variable domain: DVKVTQSSRYLVKRTGEKVFLECVQDMDHENMFWYRQDPGLGLRLIYFSYDVKMKEKGDIPEGYSVSREKKERFSLILESASTNQTSMYLCASSLLQGTTEAFFGQGTRLTVV.

This clonotype was seen only a few times. The CDR3 loop reads CASSNRDGVSTVFGYTF. The CDR3, as DNA: TGTGCCAGCAGCAACCGGGACGGAGTGAGTACAGTATTCGGCTACACCTTC. The chain links TRBV21-1 to TRBJ1-2; the DNA was not used to check the table's D call, TRBD1. TRBV21-1 is a pseudogene locus. This CDR3 has 17 amino acids.

This clonotype appeared many times. The J gene is TRBJ2-1, the V gene TRBV27; TRBD2 aligns across 8 bases. The V and J ends lost 8 bases and 0 bases, in that order; junction bases with no gene match: 6. CDR1 and CDR2 from the germline V gene are MNHEY and SMNVEV (reference sequence). The CDR3 extends over 15 amino acids. CDR3 coding DNA: TGTGCCAGCCGCACGGGGGGGAGCTCCTACAATGAGCAGTTCTTC. Its translation is CASRTGGSSYNEQFF.

This clonotype occurred many times. The chain combines TRBV6-1 with TRBJ1-5; D is uncertain. Germline V gene lookup returns CDR1 MNHNS and CDR2 SASEGT. The CDR3 is 13 amino acids. Trimming removed 0 bases at V and 7 bases at J, with 7 bases between. CDR3 in amino acids: CASSEAFGQPQHF. The CDR3 nucleotides read TGTGCCAGCAGTGAAGCGTTCGGCCAGCCCCAGCATTTT.

Concerning this clonotype itself: This may come from a read error, since a much larger clone is one base off. The rearrangement joins TRBV9 to TRBJ2-7; the D call may be TRBD1 or TRBD2 (5 bases each). Germline V gene sequence: CDR1 SGDLS, CDR2 YYNGEE. The CDR3 sequence is 14 residues long. The CDR3 reads CAGSPRRDPYEQYF. The CDR3 nucleotides read TGTGCCGGCAGCCCCCGCAGGGACCCCTACGAGCAGTACTTC.

To note about this clonotype: One base away lies a much larger clone, so this may be a sequencing read error. The V call is TRBV28, the J call TRBJ2-3, with D unclear. The ends were cut back, 11 bases at V and 0 bases at J, with 12 bases in the middle. The CDR3 covers 13 residues. Germline V gene data show CDR1 as MDHEN and CDR2 as SYDVKM. CDR3 in amino acids: CAGATASTDTQYF. The CDR3 DNA is TGTGCCGGCGCGACTGCTAGCACAGATACGCAGTATTTT.

Comment on this clonotype: One end of the junction varies from germline; a read error may be responsible. The chain employs TRBV5-1 and TRBJ1-1; TRBD1 might be the D (5 bases). The germline CDR1 and CDR2 sequences are SGHRS and YFSETQ. The length of the CDR3 is 14 residues. CDR3 loop: CAGSLGPAKTEAFF. CDR3 nucleotide sequence: TGCGCCGGCAGCTTGGGGCCCGCGAAGACTGAAGCTTTCTTT.

This clonotype was counted a few times. The chain employs TRBV28 and TRBJ2-1; TRBD1 agrees at 8 bases. CDR3 length: 14 residues. Germline values: CDR1 MDHEN, CDR2 SYDVKM. V shed 6 bases and J 0 bases; nucleotides not matched to a gene: 1. DNA for the CDR3: TGTGCCAGCAGCGACAGGGGCTCCTACAATGAGCAGTTCTTC. Its translation is CASSDRGSYNEQFF.

The rearrangement links TRBV27 to TRBJ2-5; perhaps TRBD1 as D (5 bases). The germline gives CDR1 MNHEY, CDR2 SMNVEV (reference sequence). The CDR3 runs to 16 residues. Trimming left V 0 bases short and J 5 bases short, with 16 bases between. The CDR3, as DNA: TGTGCCAGCAGTTTATCGATGTACAGGTCGAGGGAGACCCAGTACTTC. The encoded protein is CASSLSMYRSRETQYF.

A few counts support this clonotype. This chain uses TRBV28 with TRBJ2-7; 8 nucleotides match TRBD1. The CDR3 has 14 residues. Trimming removed 10 bases from V and 7 bases from J; junction bases left unmatched: 15. CDR1 is MDHEN and CDR2 is SYDVKM in the germline V gene. CDR3 nucleotides: TGTGCCACCCTAGGGACAGGAGGATACCAGGAGCAGTACTTC. It specifies CATLGTGGYQEQYF.

Regarding this clonotype: With a much larger clone just one base away, this may be a read error. Since the CDR3 does not end with the conserved phenylalanine or tryptophan, this likely comes from a read error. This rearrangement joins TRBV20-1 to TRBJ2-4; 14 bases line up with TRBD2. The CDR3 runs 19 residues. Losses at the gene ends were 1 base for V and 0 bases for J; bases not matched to a gene: 8. Looked up from germline, CDR1 is DFQATT and CDR2 is SNEGSKA (reference sequence). For the CDR3, the DNA is TGCAGTGCTAGAGGCTTCGGGACTAGCGGGGGAAGAGCCAAAAACATTCAGTACCTC. The encoded protein is CSARGFGTSGGRAKNIQYL.

The genes are TRBV2 and TRBJ1-1; no clear D gene. Per germline, CDR1 SNHLY and CDR2 FYNNEI. The V and J ends lost 3 bases and 6 bases respectively, with 11 bases between them. CDR3 size: 13 residues. The CDR3 loop is CASSEFHNAEAFF. CDR3 nucleotide sequence: TGTGCCAGCAGTGAGTTCCATAACGCTGAAGCTTTCTTT.

A word on this clonotype: One base away lies a much larger clone, so this may be a sequencing read error. This chain uses TRBV2 with TRBJ2-3, with 11 bases matching TRBD1. Germline V gives CDR1 SNHLY, CDR2 FYNNEI. The V and J ends lost 4 bases and 6 bases, in that order; junction bases with no gene match: 6. CDR3 length equals 15 residues. The CDR3 spells CASSVPDRGLDTQYF. For the CDR3, the DNA is TGTGCCAGCAGTGTCCCGGACAGGGGGCTGGATACGCAGTATTTT.

This clonotype was seen ten or more times. The V call is TRBV9, the J call TRBJ1-1; a possible D gene is TRBD1 (6 bases). The germline CDR1 and CDR2 sequences are SGDLS and YYNGEE. CDR3 length equals 15 residues. V was clipped by 4 bases and J by 4 bases, with 17 bases between them. The CDR3 loop is CASSSNPGTSTEAFF. Here the CDR3 DNA reads TGTGCCAGCAGCTCCAACCCCGGGACAAGCACTGAAGCTTTCTTT.

As to this clonotype: An end of the junction does not agree with germline; a read error may underlie this. Here the CDR3 reads CASSLGGETQHF. In DNA form, the CDR3 reads TGTGCCAGCAGCTTAGGCGGAGAGACCCAGCACTTC. The chain uses TRBV7-8 and TRBJ2-5; D not resolved. The germline V gene encodes CDR1 SGHVS and CDR2 FQNEAQ. The CDR3 has 12 residues.

With regard to this clonotype: A read error may explain this, as a much larger clone is one base away. The chain recombines TRBV20-1 with TRBJ2-7; 8 bases are a match to TRBD1. After removal of 6 bases from V and 2 bases from J, the junction contained 6 bases not matched to a gene. This CDR3 has 13 residues. Germline V gene lookup returns CDR1 DFQATT and CDR2 SNEGSKA (reference sequence). Written as DNA, the CDR3 is TGCAGTGCCAGGGGGCTTGGGACCTACGAGCAGTACTTC. This translates into CSARGLGTYEQYF.

In its sample, this clonotype was seen many times. V is TRBV19 and J is TRBJ2-7, with 11 bases matching TRBD1. The J segment lost 3 bases and the V segment lost 3 bases, leaving 1 base of the junction unmatched. Per the germline V gene, CDR1 is LNHDA and CDR2 is SQIVND (reference sequence). There are 14 residues in the CDR3. Here the CDR3 reads CASSIGTGGYEQYF. The CDR3 DNA is TGTGCCAGTAGTATCGGGACAGGGGGCTACGAGCAGTACTTC. The entire variable domain, with the rest obtained from reference TRBV19 and TRBJ2-7, is as follows: DGGITQSPKYLFRKEGQNVTLSCEQNLNHDAMYWYRQDPGQGLRLIYYSQIVNDFQKGDIAEGYSVSREKKESFPLTVTSAQKNPTAFYLCASSIGTGGYEQYFGPGTRLTVT.

This clonotype was counted ten times or more. The chain couples TRBV29-1 to TRBJ2-3; a weak D match, TRBD2 (6 bases). The CDR3 covers 18 residues. V was clipped by 3 bases and J by 3 bases, with 25 bases between them. Germline V CDR1 and CDR2: SQVTM, ANQGSEA. The CDR3 loop reads CSVDGVTRTGGRTDTQYF. CDR3 DNA: TGCAGCGTTGATGGAGTGACGCGAACTGGGGGGAGGACAGATACGCAGTATTTT.

The chain employs TRBV7-9 and TRBJ2-3; D unclear. The length of the CDR3 is 16 residues. Trimming removed 4 bases from V and 2 bases from J, with 16 bases in between. Germline CDR1 reads SEHNR; CDR2 reads FQNEAQ (reference sequence). CDR3 in DNA: TGTGCCAGCAGCTGGGGTTTAGTGGTGGACACAGATACGCAGTATTTT. Protein sequence: CASSWGLVVDTDTQYF.

Turning to this clonotype: This may be a read error: a much more frequent sequence differs by one nucleotide. The J gene is TRBJ2-7, the V gene TRBV19, with D possibly being TRBD1 or TRBD2 (5 bases each). The CDR3 consists of 12 residues. Germline V gene lookup returns CDR1 LNHDA and CDR2 SQIVND (reference sequence). The CDR3 bases are TGTGCCAGTAGCCGGGGCGGTGACGAGCGGTACTTC. Its translation is CASSRGGDERYF.

This clonotype was counted at least ten times. The chain recombines TRBV29-1 with TRBJ1-2, with no clear D. Germline CDR1 and CDR2: SQVTM and ANQGSEA. Trimming removed 4 bases from V and 4 bases from J, with 16 bases in between. CDR3 size: 14 residues. The CDR3 is CSVVRQTPGYGYTF. In DNA form, the CDR3 reads TGCAGCGTTGTACGCCAGACGCCTGGCTATGGCTACACCTTC.

This clonotype was picked up many times. The chain joins TRBV4-1 to TRBJ2-7; D possibly matches TRBD1 or TRBD2 (5 bases each). The length of the CDR3 is 13 residues. V lost 8 bases, J lost 2 bases, and 13 bases lay in between. The germline V gene encodes CDR1 MGHRA and CDR2 YSYEKL. CDR3 amino acids: CASGGTVAYEQYF. For the CDR3, the DNA is TGCGCCAGCGGGGGTACCGTCGCCTACGAGCAGTACTTC.

This clonotype was counted between two and nine times. The V and J genes are TRBV4-3 and TRBJ2-7, with D possibly TRBD1 on 6 matching bases. The V and J ends lost 0 bases and 3 bases respectively, with 15 bases between them. This CDR3 region has 16 residues. The germline V gene has CDR1 LGHNA and CDR2 YSLEER. CDR3 sequence: CASSQERTAANYEQYF. The CDR3, as DNA: TGCGCCAGCAGCCAAGAGAGGACAGCGGCTAACTACGAGCAGTACTTC.